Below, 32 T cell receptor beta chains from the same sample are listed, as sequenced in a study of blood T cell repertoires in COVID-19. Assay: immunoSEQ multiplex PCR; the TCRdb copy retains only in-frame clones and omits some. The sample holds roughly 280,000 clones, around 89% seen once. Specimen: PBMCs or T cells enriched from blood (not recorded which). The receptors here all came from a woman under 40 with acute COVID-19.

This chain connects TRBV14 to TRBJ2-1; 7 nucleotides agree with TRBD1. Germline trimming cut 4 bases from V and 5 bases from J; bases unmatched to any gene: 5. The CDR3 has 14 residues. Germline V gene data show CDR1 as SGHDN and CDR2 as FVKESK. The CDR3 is CASSLGQAHNEQFF. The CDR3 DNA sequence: TGTGCCAGCAGCCTCGGACAGGCCCACAATGAGCAGTTCTTC.

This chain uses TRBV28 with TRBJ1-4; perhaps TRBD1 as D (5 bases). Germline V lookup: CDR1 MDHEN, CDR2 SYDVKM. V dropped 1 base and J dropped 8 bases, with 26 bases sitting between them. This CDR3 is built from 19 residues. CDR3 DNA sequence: TGTGCCAGCAGTTTATATCCCCGGGGGGTCGGGAGCTTTTACGAAAAACTGTTTTTT. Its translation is CASSLYPRGVGSFYEKLFF.

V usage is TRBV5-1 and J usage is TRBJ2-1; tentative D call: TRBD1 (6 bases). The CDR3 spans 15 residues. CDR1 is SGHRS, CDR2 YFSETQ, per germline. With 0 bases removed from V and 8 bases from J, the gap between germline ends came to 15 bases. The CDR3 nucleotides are TGCGCCAGCAGCTTGGTAGACTCACGACAGGATGAGCAGTTCTTC. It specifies CASSLVDSRQDEQFF.

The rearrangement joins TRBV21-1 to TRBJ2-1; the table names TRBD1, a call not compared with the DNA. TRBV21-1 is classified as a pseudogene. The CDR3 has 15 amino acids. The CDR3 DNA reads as TGTGCCAGCGGCTATCCCCGGGACAGGGGGTTTGAGCAGTTCTTC. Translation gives CASGYPRDRGFEQFF.

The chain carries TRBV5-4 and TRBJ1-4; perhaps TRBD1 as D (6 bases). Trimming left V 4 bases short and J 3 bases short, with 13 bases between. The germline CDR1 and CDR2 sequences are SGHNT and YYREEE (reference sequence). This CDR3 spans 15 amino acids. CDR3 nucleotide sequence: TGTGCCAGCAGCACAACCAGGGGAGCTAATGAAAAACTGTTTTTT. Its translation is CASSTTRGANEKLFF.

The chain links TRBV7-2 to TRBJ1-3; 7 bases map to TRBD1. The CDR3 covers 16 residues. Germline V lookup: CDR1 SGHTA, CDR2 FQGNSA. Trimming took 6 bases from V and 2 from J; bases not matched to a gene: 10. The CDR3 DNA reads TGTGCCAGCAGGGCAGGGGGACCGAGCCCTGGAAACACCATATATTTT. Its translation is CASRAGGPSPGNTIYF.

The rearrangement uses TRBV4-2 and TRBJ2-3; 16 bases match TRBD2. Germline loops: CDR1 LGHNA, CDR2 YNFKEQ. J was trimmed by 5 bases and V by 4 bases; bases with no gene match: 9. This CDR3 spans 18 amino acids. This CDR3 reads CASSRKGTSGREGDTQYF. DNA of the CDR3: TGTGCCAGCAGCCGGAAAGGGACTAGCGGGAGGGAGGGAGATACGCAGTATTTT.

The DNA for the CDR3 is TGTGCCATCAGGGGGACTAGCGCCTCCTACGAGCAGTACTTC. Its translation: CAIRGTSASYEQYF. The chain uses TRBV10-3 and TRBJ2-7, with 10 bases that match TRBD2. The CDR3 spans 14 residues. The germline CDR1 and CDR2 sequences are ENHRY and SYGVKD. The ends lost 6 bases at V and 0 bases at J; junction bases unmatched: 2.

The CDR3 DNA sequence: TGCGCCAGCAGCTTGAGGACTAGCGGGAGGGAAGAGACCCAGTACTTC. This encodes CASSLRTSGREETQYF. The chain joins TRBV5-1 to TRBJ2-5, with 15 bases fitting TRBD2. The germline V gene encodes CDR1 SGHRS and CDR2 YFSETQ. This CDR3 has 16 amino acids. The junction had 1 base not matched to a gene; V was cut back by 1 base and J by 3 bases.

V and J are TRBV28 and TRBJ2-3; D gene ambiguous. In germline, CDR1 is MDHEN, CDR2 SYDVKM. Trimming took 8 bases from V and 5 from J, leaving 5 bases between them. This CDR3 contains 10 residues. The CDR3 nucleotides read TGTGCCAGCTTCAAAGATACGCAGTATTTT. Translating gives CASFKDTQYF. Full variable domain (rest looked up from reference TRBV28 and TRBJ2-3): DVKVTQSSRYLVKRTGEKVFLECVQDMDHENMFWYRQDPGLGLRLIYFSYDVKMKEKGDIPEGYSVSREKKERFSLILESASTNQTSMYLCASFKDTQYFGPGTRLTVL.

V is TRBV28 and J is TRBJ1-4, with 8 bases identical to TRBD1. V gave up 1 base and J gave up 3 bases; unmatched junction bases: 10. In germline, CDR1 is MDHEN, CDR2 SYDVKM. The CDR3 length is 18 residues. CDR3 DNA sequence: TGTGCCAGCAGTTTATTATTTTTGGGGGACAGGTCTAATGAAAAACTGTTTTTT. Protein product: CASSLLFLGDRSNEKLFF.

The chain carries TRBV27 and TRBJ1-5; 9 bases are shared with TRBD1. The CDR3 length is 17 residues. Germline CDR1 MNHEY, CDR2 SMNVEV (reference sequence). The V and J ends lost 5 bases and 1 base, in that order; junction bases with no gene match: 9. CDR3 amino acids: CASSPGQGRRSNQPQHF. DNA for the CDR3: TGTGCCAGCAGTCCTGGACAGGGGCGGCGCAGCAATCAGCCCCAGCATTTT.

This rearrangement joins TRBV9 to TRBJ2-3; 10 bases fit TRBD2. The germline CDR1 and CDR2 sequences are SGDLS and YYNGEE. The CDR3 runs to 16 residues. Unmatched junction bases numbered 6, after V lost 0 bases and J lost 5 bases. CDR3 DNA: TGTGCCAGCAGCGTAGCTCCTTGGACTAGCGGAGATACGCAGTATTTT. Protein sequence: CASSVAPWTSGDTQYF.

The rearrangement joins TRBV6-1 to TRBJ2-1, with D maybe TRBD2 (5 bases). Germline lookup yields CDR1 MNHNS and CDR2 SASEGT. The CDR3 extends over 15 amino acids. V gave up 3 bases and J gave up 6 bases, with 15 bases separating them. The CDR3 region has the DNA TGTGCCAGCAGTGATTTCCTCCTAGCAACCAATGAGCAGTTCTTC. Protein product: CASSDFLLATNEQFF.

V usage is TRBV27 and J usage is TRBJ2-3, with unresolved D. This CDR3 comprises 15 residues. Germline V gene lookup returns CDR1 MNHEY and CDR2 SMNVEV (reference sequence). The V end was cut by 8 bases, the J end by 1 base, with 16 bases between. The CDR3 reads CASAPRVSRTDTQYF. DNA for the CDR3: TGTGCCAGCGCCCCTCGGGTTAGTCGCACAGATACGCAGTATTTT.

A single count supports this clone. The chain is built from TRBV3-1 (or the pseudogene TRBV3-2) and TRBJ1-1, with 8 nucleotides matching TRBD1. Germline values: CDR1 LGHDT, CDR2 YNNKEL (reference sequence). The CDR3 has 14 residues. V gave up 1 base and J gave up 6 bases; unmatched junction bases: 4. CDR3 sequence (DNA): TGTGCCAGCAGCCAAGTTCAGGGGGCCGCTGAAGCTTTCTTT. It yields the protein CASSQVQGAAEAFF.

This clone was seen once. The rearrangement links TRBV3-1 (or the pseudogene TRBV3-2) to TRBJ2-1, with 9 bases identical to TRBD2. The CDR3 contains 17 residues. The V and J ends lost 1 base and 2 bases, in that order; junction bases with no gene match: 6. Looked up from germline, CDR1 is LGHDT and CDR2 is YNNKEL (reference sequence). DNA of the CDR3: TGTGCCAGCAGCCAAGCGATAGCGGGAGAGGCCTACAATGAGCAGTTCTTC. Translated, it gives CASSQAIAGEAYNEQFF.

CDR3 amino acids: CTSSQDRVAAGDTQYF. The DNA for the CDR3 is TGCACCAGCAGCCAAGATCGGGTAGCGGCCGGGGATACGCAGTATTTT. V and J are TRBV1 and TRBJ2-3; the table gives TRBD2 as D, unverified against the DNA. TRBV1 is marked as a pseudogene. This CDR3 contains 16 residues.

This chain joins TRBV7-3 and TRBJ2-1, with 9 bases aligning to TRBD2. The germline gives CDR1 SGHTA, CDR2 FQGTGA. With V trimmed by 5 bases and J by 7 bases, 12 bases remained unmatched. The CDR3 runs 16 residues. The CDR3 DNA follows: TGTGCCAGCAGCCCAACAATGGGACTAGCAGCAAATGAGCAGTTCTTC. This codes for CASSPTMGLAANEQFF.

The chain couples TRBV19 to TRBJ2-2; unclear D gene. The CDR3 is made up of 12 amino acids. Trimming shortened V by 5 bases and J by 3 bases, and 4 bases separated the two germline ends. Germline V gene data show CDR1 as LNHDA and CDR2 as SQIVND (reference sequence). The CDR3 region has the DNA TGTGCCAGTAGTCCCTACACCGGGGAGCTGTTTTTT. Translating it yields CASSPYTGELFF.

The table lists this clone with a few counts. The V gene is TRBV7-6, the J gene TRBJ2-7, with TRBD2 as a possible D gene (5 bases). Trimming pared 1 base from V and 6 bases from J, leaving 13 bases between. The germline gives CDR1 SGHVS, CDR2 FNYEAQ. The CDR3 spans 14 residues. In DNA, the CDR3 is TGTGCCAGCAGCTTAGATCCAGGAGGCGGCGAGCAGTACTTC. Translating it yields CASSLDPGGGEQYF.

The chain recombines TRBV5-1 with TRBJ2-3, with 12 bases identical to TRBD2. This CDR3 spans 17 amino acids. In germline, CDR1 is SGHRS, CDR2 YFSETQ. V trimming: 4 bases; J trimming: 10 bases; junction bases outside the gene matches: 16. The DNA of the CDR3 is TGCGCCAGCAGCCCGCAGACTAGCGGGAGCTCCGTCTACGCGCAGTATTTT. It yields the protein CASSPQTSGSSVYAQYF. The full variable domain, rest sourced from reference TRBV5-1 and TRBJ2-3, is KAGVTQTPRYLIKTRGQQVTLSCSPISGHRSVSWYQQTPGQGLQFLFEYFSETQRNKGNFPGRFSGRQFSNSRSEMNVSTLELGDSALYLCASSPQTSGSSVYAQYFGPGTRLTVL.

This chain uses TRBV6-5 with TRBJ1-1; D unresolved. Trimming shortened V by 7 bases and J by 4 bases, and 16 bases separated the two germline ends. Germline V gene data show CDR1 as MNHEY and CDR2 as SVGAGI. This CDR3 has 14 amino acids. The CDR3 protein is CASIWTVTVTEAFF. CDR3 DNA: TGTGCCAGCATCTGGACTGTAACCGTCACTGAAGCTTTCTTT.

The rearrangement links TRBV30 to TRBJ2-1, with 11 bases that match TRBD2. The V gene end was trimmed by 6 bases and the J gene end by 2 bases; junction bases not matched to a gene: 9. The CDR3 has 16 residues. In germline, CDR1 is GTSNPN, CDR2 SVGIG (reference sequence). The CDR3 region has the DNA TGTGCCTGTATAACCGGGACTAGCGGAGCCTACAATGAGCAGTTCTTC. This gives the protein CACITGTSGAYNEQFF.

Here the CDR3 reads CAWSGAGGSTDTQYF. The CDR3 bases are TGTGCCTGGAGTGGAGCGGGAGGGAGCACAGATACGCAGTATTTT. This rearrangement joins TRBV30 to TRBJ2-3, with 10 bases lining up with TRBD2. Trimming took 1 base from V and 0 from J; bases not matched to a gene: 1. This CDR3 has 15 amino acids. The germline gives CDR1 GTSNPN, CDR2 SVGIG (reference sequence).

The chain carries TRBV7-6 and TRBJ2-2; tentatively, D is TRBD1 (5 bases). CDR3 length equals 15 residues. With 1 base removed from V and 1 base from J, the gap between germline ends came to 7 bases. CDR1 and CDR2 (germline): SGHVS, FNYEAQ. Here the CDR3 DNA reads TGTGCCAGCAGCTTAGGGCAGGGGAACACCGGGGAGCTGTTTTTT. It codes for CASSLGQGNTGELFF.

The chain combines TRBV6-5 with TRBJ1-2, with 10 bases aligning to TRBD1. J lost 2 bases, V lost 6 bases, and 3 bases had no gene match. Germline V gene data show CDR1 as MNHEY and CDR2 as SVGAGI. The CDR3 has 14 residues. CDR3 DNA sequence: TGTGCCAGCAGAACGGGACAGGGGAACTATGGCTACACCTTC. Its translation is CASRTGQGNYGYTF.

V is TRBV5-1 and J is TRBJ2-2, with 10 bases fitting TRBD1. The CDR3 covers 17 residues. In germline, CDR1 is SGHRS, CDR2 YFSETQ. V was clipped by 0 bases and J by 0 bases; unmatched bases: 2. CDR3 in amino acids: CASSLVGTGANTGELFF. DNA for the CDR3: TGCGCCAGCAGCTTGGTAGGGACAGGGGCGAACACCGGGGAGCTGTTTTTT. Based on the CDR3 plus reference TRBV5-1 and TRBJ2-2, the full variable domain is KAGVTQTPRYLIKTRGQQVTLSCSPISGHRSVSWYQQTPGQGLQFLFEYFSETQRNKGNFPGRFSGRQFSNSRSEMNVSTLELGDSALYLCASSLVGTGANTGELFFGEGSRLTVL.

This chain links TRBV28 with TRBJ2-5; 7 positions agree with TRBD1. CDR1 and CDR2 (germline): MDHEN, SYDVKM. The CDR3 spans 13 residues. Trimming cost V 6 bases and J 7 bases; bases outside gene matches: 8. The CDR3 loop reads CASSNGQERTQYF. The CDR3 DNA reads TGTGCCAGCAGCAATGGACAGGAACGGACCCAGTACTTC.

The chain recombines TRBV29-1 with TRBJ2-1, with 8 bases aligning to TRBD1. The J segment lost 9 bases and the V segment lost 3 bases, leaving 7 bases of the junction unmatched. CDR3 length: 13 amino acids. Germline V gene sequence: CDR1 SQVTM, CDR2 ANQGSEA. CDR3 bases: TGCAGCGTTGATGCCTCAGGGGGCGGTGAGCAGTTCTTC. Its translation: CSVDASGGGEQFF.

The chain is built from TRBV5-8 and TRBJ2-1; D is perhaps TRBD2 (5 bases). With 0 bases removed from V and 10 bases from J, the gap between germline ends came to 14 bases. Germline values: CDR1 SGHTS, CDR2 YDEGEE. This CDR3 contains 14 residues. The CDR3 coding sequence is TGTGCCAGCAGCTTGGATCCCGGGAAAAAGGAGCAGTTCTTC. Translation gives CASSLDPGKKEQFF.

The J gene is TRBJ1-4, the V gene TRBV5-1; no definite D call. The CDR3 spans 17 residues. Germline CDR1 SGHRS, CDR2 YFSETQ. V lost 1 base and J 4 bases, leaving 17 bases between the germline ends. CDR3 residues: CASSLSLESSFNEKLFF. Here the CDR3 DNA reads TGCGCCAGCAGCTTGAGTTTAGAGTCGTCCTTTAATGAAAAACTGTTTTTT.